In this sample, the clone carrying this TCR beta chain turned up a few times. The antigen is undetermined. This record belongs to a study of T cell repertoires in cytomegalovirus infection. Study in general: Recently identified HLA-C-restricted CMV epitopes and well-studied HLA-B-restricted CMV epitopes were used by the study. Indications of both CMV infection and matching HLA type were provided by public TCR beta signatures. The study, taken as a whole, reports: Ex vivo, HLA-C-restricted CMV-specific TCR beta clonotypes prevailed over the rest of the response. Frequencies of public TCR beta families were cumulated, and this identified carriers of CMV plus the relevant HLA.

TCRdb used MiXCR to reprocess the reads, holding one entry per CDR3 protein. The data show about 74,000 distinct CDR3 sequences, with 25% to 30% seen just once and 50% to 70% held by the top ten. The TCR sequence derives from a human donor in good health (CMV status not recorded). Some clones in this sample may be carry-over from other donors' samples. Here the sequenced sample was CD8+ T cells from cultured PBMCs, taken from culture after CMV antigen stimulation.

The CDR3, as DNA: TGTGCCAGCAGTGACGAAAATGAGCAGTTCTTC. This gives the protein CASSDENEQFF. The gene calls are TRBV2 and TRBJ2-1; no clear D gene. From germline, CDR1 is SNHLY and CDR2 FYNNEI. The CDR3 runs to 11 residues. With 3 bases removed from V and 7 bases from J, the gap between germline ends came to 4 bases.